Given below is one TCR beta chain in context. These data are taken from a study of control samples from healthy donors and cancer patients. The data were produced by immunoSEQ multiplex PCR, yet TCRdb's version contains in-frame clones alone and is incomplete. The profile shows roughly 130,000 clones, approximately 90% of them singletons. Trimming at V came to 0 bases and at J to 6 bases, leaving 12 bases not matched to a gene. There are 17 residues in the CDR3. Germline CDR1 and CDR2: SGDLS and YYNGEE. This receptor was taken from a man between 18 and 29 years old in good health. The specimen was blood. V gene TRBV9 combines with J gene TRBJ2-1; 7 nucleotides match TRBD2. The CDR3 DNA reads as TGTGCCAGCAGCGTAGGGTGGGGGGGATTATCGGTCAATGAGCAGTTCTTC. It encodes CASSVGWGGLSVNEQFF.